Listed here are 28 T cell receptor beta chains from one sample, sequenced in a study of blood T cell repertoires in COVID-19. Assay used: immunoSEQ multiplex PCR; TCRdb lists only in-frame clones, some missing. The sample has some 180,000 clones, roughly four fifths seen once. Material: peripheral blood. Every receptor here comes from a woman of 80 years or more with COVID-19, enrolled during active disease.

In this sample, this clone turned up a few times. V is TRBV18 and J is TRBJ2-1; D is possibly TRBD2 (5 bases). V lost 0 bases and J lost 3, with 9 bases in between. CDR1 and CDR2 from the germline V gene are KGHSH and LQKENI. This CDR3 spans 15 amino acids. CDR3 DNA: TGTGCCAGCTCACCACCCAGCGGACTCTACAATGAGCAGTTCTTC. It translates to CASSPPSGLYNEQFF.

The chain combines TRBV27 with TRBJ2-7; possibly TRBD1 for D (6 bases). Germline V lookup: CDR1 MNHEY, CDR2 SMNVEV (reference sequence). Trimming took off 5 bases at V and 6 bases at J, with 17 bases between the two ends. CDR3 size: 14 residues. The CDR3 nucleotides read TGTGCCAGCAGTCCCAACAGGGTCACGGGCGAGCAGTACTTC. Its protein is CASSPNRVTGEQYF.

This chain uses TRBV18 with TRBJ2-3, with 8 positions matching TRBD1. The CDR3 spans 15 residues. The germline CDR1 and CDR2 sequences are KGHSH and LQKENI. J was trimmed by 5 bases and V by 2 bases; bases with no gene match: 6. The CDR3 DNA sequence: TGTGCCAGCTCACCAGACAGGGGTCTAGAAGATACGCAGTATTTT. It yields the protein CASSPDRGLEDTQYF.

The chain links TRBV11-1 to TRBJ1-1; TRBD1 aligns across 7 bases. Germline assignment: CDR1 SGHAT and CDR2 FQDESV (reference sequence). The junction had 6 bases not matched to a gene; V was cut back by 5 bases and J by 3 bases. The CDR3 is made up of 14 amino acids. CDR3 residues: CASSPRQGYTEAFF. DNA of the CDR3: TGTGCCAGCAGCCCTCGACAGGGCTACACTGAAGCTTTCTTT.

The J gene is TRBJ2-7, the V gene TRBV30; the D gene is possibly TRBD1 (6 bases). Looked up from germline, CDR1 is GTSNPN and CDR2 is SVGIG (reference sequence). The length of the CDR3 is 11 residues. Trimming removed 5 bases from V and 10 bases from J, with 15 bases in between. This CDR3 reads CAWDLQGSQYF. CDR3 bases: TGTGCCTGGGACCTACAGGGCTCCCAGTACTTC.

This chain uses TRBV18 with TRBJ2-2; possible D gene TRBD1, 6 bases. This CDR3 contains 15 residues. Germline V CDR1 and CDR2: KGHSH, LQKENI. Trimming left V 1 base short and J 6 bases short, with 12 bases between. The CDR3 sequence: CASSPLVGAAGELFF. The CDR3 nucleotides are TGTGCCAGCTCACCACTCGTGGGGGCAGCCGGGGAGCTGTTTTTT.

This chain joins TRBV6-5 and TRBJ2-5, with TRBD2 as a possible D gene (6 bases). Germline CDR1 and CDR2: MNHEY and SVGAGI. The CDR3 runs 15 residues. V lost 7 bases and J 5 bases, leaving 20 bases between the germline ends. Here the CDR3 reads CASTPGPGGIETQYF. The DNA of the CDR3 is TGTGCCAGCACCCCCGGCCCTGGGGGGATTGAGACCCAGTACTTC.

The CDR3 bases are TGTGCCAGCTCACCACCTTTGGCGGGAGTCTACGAGCAGTACTTC. This codes for CASSPPLAGVYEQYF. The chain has TRBV18 and TRBJ2-7; 7 bases line up with TRBD2. Trimming at V came to 0 bases and at J to 3 bases, leaving 5 bases not matched to a gene. This CDR3 contains 15 residues. CDR1 and CDR2 (germline): KGHSH, LQKENI.

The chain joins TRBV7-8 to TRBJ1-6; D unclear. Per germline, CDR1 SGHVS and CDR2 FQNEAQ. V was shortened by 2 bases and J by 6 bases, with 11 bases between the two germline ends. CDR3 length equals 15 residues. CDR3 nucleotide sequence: TGTGCCAGCAGCTTACCTGGTATGGCTAATTCACCCCTCCACTTT. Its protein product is CASSLPGMANSPLHF.

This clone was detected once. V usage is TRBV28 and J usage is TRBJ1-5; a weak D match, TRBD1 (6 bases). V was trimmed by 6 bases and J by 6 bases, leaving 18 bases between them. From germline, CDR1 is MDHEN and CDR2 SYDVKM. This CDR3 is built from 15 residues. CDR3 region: CASRPYGGAGQPQHF. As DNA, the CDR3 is TGTGCCAGCAGGCCCTATGGGGGCGCTGGTCAGCCCCAGCATTTT.

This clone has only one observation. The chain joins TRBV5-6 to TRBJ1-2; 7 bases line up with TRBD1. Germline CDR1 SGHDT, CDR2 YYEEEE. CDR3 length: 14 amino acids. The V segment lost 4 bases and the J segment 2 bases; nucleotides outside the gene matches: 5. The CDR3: CASSAGQTNYGYTF. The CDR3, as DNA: TGTGCCAGCAGCGCGGGACAGACCAACTATGGCTACACCTTC. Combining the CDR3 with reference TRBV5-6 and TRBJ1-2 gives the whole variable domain DAGVTQSPTHLIKTRGQQVTLRCSPKSGHDTVSWYQQALGQGPQFIFQYYEEEERQRGNFPDRFSGHQFPNYSSELNVNALLLGDSALYLCASSAGQTNYGYTFGSGTRLTVV.

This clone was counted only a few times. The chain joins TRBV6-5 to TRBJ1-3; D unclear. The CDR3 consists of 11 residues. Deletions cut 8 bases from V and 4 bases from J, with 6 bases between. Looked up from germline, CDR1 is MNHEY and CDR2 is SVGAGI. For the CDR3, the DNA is TGTGCCAGCGGCACAGGAAACACCATATATTTT. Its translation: CASGTGNTIYF.

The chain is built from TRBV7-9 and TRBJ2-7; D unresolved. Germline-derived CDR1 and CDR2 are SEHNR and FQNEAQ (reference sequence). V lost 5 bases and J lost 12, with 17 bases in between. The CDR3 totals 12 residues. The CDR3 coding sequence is TGTGCCAGCAGCCGACCCGCAGCGCTGTTGTACTTC. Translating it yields CASSRPAALLYF.

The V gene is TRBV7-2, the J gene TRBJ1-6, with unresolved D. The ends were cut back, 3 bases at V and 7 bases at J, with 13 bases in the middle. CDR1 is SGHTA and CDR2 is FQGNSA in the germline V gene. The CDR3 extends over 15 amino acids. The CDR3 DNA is TGTGCCAGCAGCTTGTCCTGGGGAGAAAATTCACCCCTCCACTTT. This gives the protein CASSLSWGENSPLHF.

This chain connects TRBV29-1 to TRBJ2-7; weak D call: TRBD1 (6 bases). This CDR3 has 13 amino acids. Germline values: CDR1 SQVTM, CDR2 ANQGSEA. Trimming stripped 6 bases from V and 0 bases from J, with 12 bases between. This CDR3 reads CSVDTGISYEQYF. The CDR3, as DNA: TGCAGCGTGGATACAGGGATCTCCTACGAGCAGTACTTC.

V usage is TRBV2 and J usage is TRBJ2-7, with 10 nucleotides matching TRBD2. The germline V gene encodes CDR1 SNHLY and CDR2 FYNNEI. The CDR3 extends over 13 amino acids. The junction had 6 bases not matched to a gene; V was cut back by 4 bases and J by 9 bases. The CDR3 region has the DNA TGTGCCAGCAGTGCTGATAGCGGGAGGAGGCAGTACTTC. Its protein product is CASSADSGRRQYF.

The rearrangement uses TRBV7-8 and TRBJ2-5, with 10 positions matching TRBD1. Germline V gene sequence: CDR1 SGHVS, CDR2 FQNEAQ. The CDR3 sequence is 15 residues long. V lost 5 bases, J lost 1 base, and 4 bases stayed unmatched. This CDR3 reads CASSKRDRGQETQYF. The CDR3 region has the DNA TGTGCCAGCAGCAAAAGGGACAGGGGCCAAGAGACCCAGTACTTC.

CDR3 DNA: TGTGCCAGCAGTGCTCACGGGGTTGATGGGCAGCCCCAGCATTTT. This sequence encodes CASSAHGVDGQPQHF. The gene calls are TRBV2 and TRBJ1-5; D is ambiguous. The CDR3 sequence is 15 residues long. Looked up from germline, CDR1 is SNHLY and CDR2 is FYNNEI. V was clipped by 4 bases and J by 7 bases, with 17 bases between them.

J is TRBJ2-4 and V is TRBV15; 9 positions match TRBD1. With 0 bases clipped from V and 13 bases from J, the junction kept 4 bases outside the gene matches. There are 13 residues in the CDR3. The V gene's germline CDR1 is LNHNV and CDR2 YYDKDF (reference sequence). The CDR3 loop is CATSRDRQGGQYF. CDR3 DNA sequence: TGTGCCACCAGCAGAGACAGACAGGGGGGACAGTACTTC.

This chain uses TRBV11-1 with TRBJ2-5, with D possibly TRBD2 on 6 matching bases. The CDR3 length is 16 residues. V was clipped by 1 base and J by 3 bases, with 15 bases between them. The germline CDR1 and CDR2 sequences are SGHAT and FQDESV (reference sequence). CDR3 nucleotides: TGTGCCAGCAGCTTAGAGGTTGGGGGAGGTAAAGAGACCCAGTACTTC. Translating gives CASSLEVGGGKETQYF.

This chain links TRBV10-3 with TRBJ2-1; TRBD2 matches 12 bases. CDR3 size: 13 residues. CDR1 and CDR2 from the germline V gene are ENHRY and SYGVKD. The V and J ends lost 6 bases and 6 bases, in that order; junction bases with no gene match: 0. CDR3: CAIRTSGSNEQFF. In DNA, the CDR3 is TGTGCCATCAGGACTAGCGGGAGCAATGAGCAGTTCTTC.

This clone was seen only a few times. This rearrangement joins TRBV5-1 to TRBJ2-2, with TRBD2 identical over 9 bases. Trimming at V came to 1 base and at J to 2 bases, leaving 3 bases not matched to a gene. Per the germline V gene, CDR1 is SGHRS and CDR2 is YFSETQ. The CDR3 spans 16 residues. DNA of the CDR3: TGCGCCAGCAGCTTGTTGACTAGCGGAAACACCGGGGAGCTGTTTTTT. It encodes CASSLLTSGNTGELFF.

The chain's CDR3 is CASSLGQNYGYTF. The CDR3 coding sequence is TGTGCCAGCAGTTTAGGGCAGAACTATGGCTACACCTTC. The chain couples TRBV28 to TRBJ1-2; D remains ambiguous. The CDR3 is made up of 13 amino acids. The V and J ends lost 2 bases and 2 bases respectively, with 6 bases between them. The germline gives CDR1 MDHEN, CDR2 SYDVKM.

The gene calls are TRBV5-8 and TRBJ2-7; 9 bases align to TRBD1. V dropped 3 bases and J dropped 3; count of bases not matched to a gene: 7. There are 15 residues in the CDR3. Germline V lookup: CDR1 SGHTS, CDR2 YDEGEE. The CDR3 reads CASSWAPGQGYEQYF. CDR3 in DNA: TGTGCCAGCAGCTGGGCCCCGGGACAGGGCTACGAGCAGTACTTC.

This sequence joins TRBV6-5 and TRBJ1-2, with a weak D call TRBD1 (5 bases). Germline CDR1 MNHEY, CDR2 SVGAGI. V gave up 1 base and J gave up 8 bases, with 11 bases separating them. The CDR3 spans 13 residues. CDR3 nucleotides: TGTGCCAGCAGTTACTTGCAGGGTTACGGCTACACCTTC. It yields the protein CASSYLQGYGYTF.

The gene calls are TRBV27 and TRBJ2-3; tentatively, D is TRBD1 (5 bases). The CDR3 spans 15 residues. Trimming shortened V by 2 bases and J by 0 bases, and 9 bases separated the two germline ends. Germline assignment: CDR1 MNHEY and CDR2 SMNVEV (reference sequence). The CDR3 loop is CASSLTRVSTDTQYF. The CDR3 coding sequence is TGTGCCAGCAGTTTAACCAGGGTGAGCACAGATACGCAGTATTTT.

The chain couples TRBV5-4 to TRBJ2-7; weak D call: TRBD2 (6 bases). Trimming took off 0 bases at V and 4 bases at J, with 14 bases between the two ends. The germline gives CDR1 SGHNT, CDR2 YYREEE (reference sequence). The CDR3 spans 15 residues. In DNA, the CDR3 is TGTGCCAGCAGCTTGGGGCCTAGCGCTGAGTACGAGCAGTACTTC. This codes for CASSLGPSAEYEQYF.

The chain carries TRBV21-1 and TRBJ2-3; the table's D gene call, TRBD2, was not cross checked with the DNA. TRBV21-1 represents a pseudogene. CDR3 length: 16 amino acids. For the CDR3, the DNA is TGTGCCAGCAGCAAAGATATAGCGGGACCCACAGATACGCAGTATTTT. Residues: CASSKDIAGPTDTQYF.